Each of the 15 T cell receptor beta chains below was sequenced from the same sample in a study of CD4 and CD8 cells across lung adenocarcinoma regions. Via MiXCR, TCRdb re-called the PCR reads, giving one row per CDR3 protein. Seen here are about 4,000 distinct CDR3 sequences, 45% to 65% observed once, and the top ten hold about a fifth. The sample was CD4+ T cells from the margin of a lung tumor. The receptor source for this set is a female donor with lung adenocarcinoma. The CD4 and CD8 labels of this study may be unreliable.

This chain joins TRBV6-1 and TRBJ2-1; 12 bases fit TRBD2. CDR3 length: 16 amino acids. Germline V gene sequence: CDR1 MNHNS, CDR2 SASEGT. V dropped 5 bases and J dropped 9; count of bases not matched to a gene: 11. The CDR3 region is CASSRPSSGRAAEQFF. DNA of the CDR3: TGTGCCAGCAGTCGTCCTTCTAGCGGGAGGGCCGCTGAGCAGTTCTTC.

On this clonotype: At one boundary the junction diverges from the germline segment, which might be a read error. The V gene is TRBV10-2, the J gene TRBJ2-2; possible D gene TRBD2, 5 bases. The J call may be in error: the DNA end matches TRBJ2-3 better. Germline values: CDR1 WSHSY, CDR2 SAAADI. The CDR3 covers 14 residues. The CDR3 spells CASLLAGGTETQYF. In DNA, the CDR3 is TGCGCCAGCCTCCTAGCTGGAGGCACAGAGACGCAGTATTTT.

The V call is TRBV6-1, the J call TRBJ2-5, with TRBD1 matching 7 bases. Near its end, the DNA agrees better with TRBJ2-7, so the J call may be wrong. The CDR3 length is 14 residues. Per the germline V gene, CDR1 is MNHNS and CDR2 is SASEGT. The CDR3 DNA reads TGTGCCAGCAGTGCCCTACAGGGGACCTACGAGCAGTACTTC. Protein sequence: CASSALQGTYEQYF.

As concerns this clonotype: A junction boundary mismatches the germline segment, possibly from a read error. The chain is built from TRBV10-3 and TRBJ2-3; 8 nucleotides align to TRBD2. CDR1 ENHRY and CDR2 SYGVKD come from the germline V gene. This CDR3 is built from 14 residues. The CDR3 region is CGAPGGRGKNTQYF. CDR3 sequence (DNA): TGCGGCGCGCCGGGAGGGAGAGGCAAAAATACTCAGTACTTT.

J is TRBJ2-5 and V is TRBV10-1, with TRBD2 matching over 14 bases. Germline CDR1 and CDR2: WNHNN and SYGVQD (reference sequence). The ends lost 0 bases at V and 2 bases at J; junction bases unmatched: 2. The CDR3 covers 17 residues. The CDR3 coding sequence is TGCGCCAGCAGTGAGTCGGGGACTAGCGGGAGACAAGAGACCCAGTACTTC. Protein: CASSESGTSGRQETQYF.

The chain has TRBV6-1 and TRBJ2-1; the D is unclear. The J call is uncertain, as TRBJ2-7 better fits the DNA end. This CDR3 comprises 13 residues. The germline V gene has CDR1 MNHNS and CDR2 SASEGT. The DNA of the CDR3 is TGTGCTTTACTACGGACGGGTACCTACGAGCAGTACTTC. Amino acid sequence: CALLRTGTYEQYF.

This clonotype was picked up a small number of times. V usage is TRBV6-5 and J usage is TRBJ2-3, with a tentative D call TRBD1 (6 bases). The germline gives CDR1 MNHEY, CDR2 SVGAGI. V was pared by 4 bases and J by 2 bases, with 13 bases between. CDR3 size: 15 residues. The CDR3 spells CASSFAGATTDTQYF. The CDR3 bases are TGTGCCAGCAGTTTTGCAGGGGCGACCACAGATACGCAGTATTTT.

The chain links TRBV27 to TRBJ2-5; 11 bases align to TRBD2. Germline lookup yields CDR1 MNHEY and CDR2 SMNVEV (reference sequence). The CDR3 length is 16 residues. Trimming cost V 6 bases and J 1 base; bases outside gene matches: 7. The CDR3 protein is CASRPGLAGLQETQYF. The CDR3 DNA sequence: TGTGCCAGCAGACCAGGACTAGCGGGCCTCCAAGAGACCCAGTACTTC.

V is TRBV10-2 and J is TRBJ2-1; TRBD2 matches at 7 bases. The end of the DNA aligns better with TRBJ2-5, so the J call may be wrong. The CDR3 has 14 amino acids. Germline V lookup: CDR1 WSHSY, CDR2 SAAADI. CDR3 DNA sequence: TGCGCCAGCAGTGAGAGTAGCGGGCAAGAGACCCAGTACTTC. This gives the protein CASSESSGQETQYF.

A remark on this clonotype: The junction departs from germline at one end; a sequencing error may be responsible. The rearrangement links TRBV10-2 to TRBJ1-1; D is unclear. CDR1 is WSHSY, CDR2 SAAADI, per germline. The CDR3 contains 14 residues. This chain's CDR3 is CASSEDGMNTEASF. The CDR3, as DNA: TGCGCCAGCAGTGAGGACGGGATGAACACTGAAGCTTCCTTC.

This clonotype was seen more than once but under ten times. The chain carries TRBV11-3 and TRBJ2-4; no clear D gene. The CDR3 covers 15 residues. V was shortened by 5 bases and J by 8 bases, with 19 bases between the two germline ends. Germline V gene lookup returns CDR1 SGHNT and CDR2 YENEEA. In DNA, the CDR3 is TGTGCCAGCAGCCAAAAGGCTAGTTATTGGGACATTCAGTACTTC. This sequence encodes CASSQKASYWDIQYF.

Only a few counts were recorded for this clonotype. The chain combines TRBV6-1 with TRBJ2-1; the D gene is possibly TRBD1 (7 bases). The DNA end favors TRBJ2-7, so the J call may be wrong. The CDR3 loop spans 14 amino acids. Germline V CDR1 and CDR2: MNHNS, SASEGT. The CDR3 DNA sequence: TGTGCCAGTTCTGGGATGCAGGGGGGTTACGAGCAGTACTTC. The encoded protein is CASSGMQGGYEQYF.

By sample fraction, this clonotype is large. The V call is TRBV6-1, the J call TRBJ2-3, with 14 bases identical to TRBD2. This CDR3 comprises 13 residues. After removal of 8 bases from V and 6 bases from J, the junction contained 1 base not matched to a gene. From germline, CDR1 is MNHNS and CDR2 SASEGT. The CDR3 sequence is CASRTSGRDTQYF. In DNA form, the CDR3 reads TGTGCCAGCCGGACTAGCGGGAGGGATACGCAGTATTTT.

By sample share, this clonotype is large. This chain links TRBV7-2 with TRBJ2-2, with TRBD2 identical over 9 bases. Germline assignment: CDR1 SGHTA and CDR2 FQGNSA. The V gene end was trimmed by 5 bases and the J gene end by 4 bases; junction bases not matched to a gene: 11. The CDR3 covers 17 residues. For the CDR3, the DNA is TGTGCCAGCAGCCACAATAGCGGGAGAATCGGCACCGGGGAGCTGTTTTTT. This encodes CASSHNSGRIGTGELFF.

V gene TRBV10-1 combines with J gene TRBJ2-2, with TRBD1 as a possible D gene (5 bases). Trimming shortened V by 2 bases and J by 5 bases, and 12 bases separated the two germline ends. The CDR3 spans 15 residues. Looked up from germline, CDR1 is WNHNN and CDR2 is SYGVQD (reference sequence). The CDR3 nucleotides read TGCGCCAGCAGTGAGCGCAGGGCTCCGACCGGGGAGCTGTTTTTT. This translates into CASSERRAPTGELFF.